This entry lists 4 T cell receptor beta chains sequenced from one sample in a study of CD8 T cells in Susac syndrome. Reverse transcription of roughly 0.5 to 1 ug RNA was performed with random hexamers. Using its own MiXCR run on the immunoSEQ multiplex PCR reads, TCRdb lists one record per CDR3 protein. The table records about 110,000 distinct CDR3 sequences, about 96% of them present only once. The sequenced material came from CD4+ T cells from PBMCs. These receptors were obtained from a human donor in good health.

This clonotype was picked up a small number of times. This chain connects TRBV5-1 to TRBJ2-5, with D hard to call. V lost 3 bases and J lost 2, with 11 bases in between. The CDR3 runs to 14 residues. Germline CDR1 and CDR2: SGHRS and YFSETQ. DNA of the CDR3: TGCGCCAGCAGCTCCCAGACTGGACAAGAGACCCAGTACTTC. This gives the protein CASSSQTGQETQYF.

The rearrangement links TRBV20-1 to TRBJ2-1; 8 bases are a match to TRBD2. V lost 5 bases to trimming and J lost 5 bases; unmatched junction nucleotides: 8. Germline V gene lookup returns CDR1 DFQATT and CDR2 SNEGSKA (reference sequence). The length of the CDR3 is 14 residues. CDR3 protein: CSALSAGGNNEQFF. The CDR3 coding sequence is TGCAGTGCTCTCTCCGCGGGGGGAAACAATGAGCAGTTCTTC.

CDR3 DNA: TGCAGTGCTGAGGGACCAGTCACTGAAGCTTTCTTT. Encoded protein: CSAEGPVTEAFF. This rearrangement joins TRBV20-1 to TRBJ1-1; TRBD1 is a possible D gene (5 bases). This CDR3 has 12 amino acids. Trimming took off 5 bases at V and 4 bases at J, with 11 bases between the two ends. Germline CDR1 is DFQATT and CDR2 is SNEGSKA (reference sequence).

The chain couples TRBV20-1 to TRBJ1-2; no firm D call. The V end was cut by 0 bases, the J end by 8 bases, with 10 bases between. The CDR3 extends over 12 amino acids. Germline CDR1 reads DFQATT; CDR2 reads SNEGSKA (reference sequence). The CDR3 DNA reads as TGCAGTGCTAGAGATCTCGACCGCGGCTACACCTTC. Its protein product is CSARDLDRGYTF.